This TCR beta chain was observed in a study of cytomegalovirus exposure and HLA in healthy donors (dated by TCRdb to 2017 to 2019). Background for the entire study: According to an earlier analysis of 450 to 650 of the donors, 150 million to 200 million T cells yielded 100 million or so unique TCR beta sequences and 276 Gb of sequence data. About 280 gigabases of sequencing data and tens of millions of unique TCR sequences were included in an early release covering several hundred HLA-typed donors. Among the roughly 390 genotyped donors, around 81% belonged to the genetic ancestry cluster associated with self-reported Caucasian donors. The aim of the study was to test whether cataloging public T cell receptors could identify signatures of past pathogen exposure. The study profiled the T cell repertoires of 500 to 800 subjects by immunosequencing and related them to cytomegalovirus serostatus. In addition to the first cohort of 666 subjects, a separate validation cohort of 130 or so different subjects was used. To predict cytomegalovirus infection status, the study combined high-throughput TCR immunosequencing, statistical association of individual TCRs with disease status, and machine learning. To study patterns of TCR occurrence, a later analysis re-analyzed previously published TCR beta repertoires from 650 to 750 donors and added high-resolution HLA genotyping. The later analysis used no new phenotypic data to find candidate immune exposures, relying instead on TCR beta sequences and their occurrence across donors. To decide whether each TCR beta V gene segment behaved as functional or pseudogenic, an earlier analysis of 587 of the donors relied on high-throughput TCR beta sequencing. Donor age, sex, ethnicity and CMV serostatus were collected together with the repertoire data. Genome-wide SNP genotypes for about 65% of the 666 donors were used in a later genetic analysis, which treated that subset as a discovery cohort. All discovery cohort repertoires had been generated on a single sequencing platform. Both class I and class II loci were covered by HLA typing, at four-digit resolution. Typing coverage differed by locus: A, B, C, DRB1 and DQB1 were typed in roughly 629-630 donors, DQA1 in about 510, DPA1 in roughly 590, and DPB1 in approximately 450. Roughly five DR-DQ haplotypes were treated as single units for association and clustering because of strong linkage in the cohort. On average, roughly 240,000 unique TCR beta nucleotide sequences were sequenced per donor among 300 to 500 genotyped donors of the cohort, with approximately 18% of those sequences being non-productive.

Overall results and qualifications from the work: Because HLA typing was unavailable for some donors at each locus, only the typed subset was used in association tests. In the study, around 150 TCR beta chains were listed as associated with cytomegalovirus. A later analysis associated about 16,000 TCR beta sequences with specific HLA alleles at a false discovery rate of 0.05. The 87-base-pair reads could not distinguish some IMGT-functional V segments, including TRBV6-2 and TRBV6-3, so those segments were excluded. Most TCR sequences were seen in very few donors, while some public TCRs were found in many individuals. In a later analysis, the rate of TCR association differed among HLA loci, with DRB1 alleles having the most associated TCRs and HLA-C alleles having the fewest. This cohort had only TCR beta chains sequenced, and the lack of alpha or paired-chain data limited which features could be detected. Compared with the roughly 720-donor mean, donors in an Asian-associated ancestry cluster had fewer N-insertions in productive TCRs, according to a later genetic analysis. The authors suggested that the approach could potentially be generalized to other disease states and immunological phenotypes. Correlated functional status among segregating V segments might be attributable to linkage disequilibrium, but an unknown experimental factor could not be ruled out. Several of the top co-occurrence clusters appeared to be linked to parvovirus B19, influenza, CMV and Epstein-Barr virus, according to a later analysis. For the cohort, immune exposure information was limited to CMV serostatus. Roughly uniform sequencing depth across donors was assumed in presence/absence analyses, although this assumption may not hold. In a later analysis, HLA-associated TCR beta chains showed more clonal expansion and lower generation probabilities than non-associated chains that were equally common. A further reported finding was that TCR beta sequences accurately predicted the HLA-A and HLA-B alleles for most subjects in the first cohort. An association between a missense DCLRE1C variant and V-gene and J-gene trimming of TCR beta chains was found in a later genetic analysis and replicated in an independent cohort. Three of the identified cytomegalovirus-associated TCR beta chains were confirmed in vitro to be specific for cytomegalovirus antigens. The classifier was reported to diagnose cytomegalovirus status with high specificity and sensitivity in both the original cohort and the validation cohort. Assigning TCR associations to individual alleles was difficult when HLA alleles, especially DR and DQ, strongly co-occurred. A later analysis found that most CMV-associated TCR beta chains appeared HLA-restricted, with HLA associations seemingly driven largely by CMV exposure. The sequencing pipeline was judged likely to have produced a cluster of highly shared sequence variants as a technical artifact. In an earlier analysis of roughly 560 of the donors, most TCR beta V segments were observed in productive rearrangements about 87% or about 30% of the time, broadly matching IMGT annotations. Because counts were too low, some 16 rarely observed V segments, including chromosome 9 orphons, were excluded from the earlier analysis of some 590 of the donors.

The library was generated by the immunoSEQ multiplex PCR assay. A mixture of 60 forward primers for TCR Vbeta segments and 13 reverse primers for TCR Jbeta segments was used in the multiplex PCR. The CDR3 region of rearranged TCR beta genes was amplified from genomic DNA with a multiplex PCR assay. On the Illumina HiSeq System, the amplified TCR beta libraries were sequenced as 87-base-pair reads. The paper's data handling went like this. In a later analysis, roughly 80 million unique TCR beta chains were counted across the roughly 670 repertoires, and roughly 11 million of these chains were shared by at least two donors. Raw reads were error-corrected and collapsed into unique sequences by a nearest-neighbor algorithm in which closely related sequences were merged to remove PCR and sequencing errors. V, D and J gene segments were assigned by aligning CDR3 sequences to IMGT reference sequences. For a sequence to be retained, a match of at least six nucleotides to both a V gene segment and a J gene segment was required. A rearrangement counted as productive if the CDR3 had no stop codons and remained in frame with V and J, and every other rearrangement counted as non-productive. Following IMGT convention, CDR3 was defined as the stretch from the second conserved V-encoded cysteine up to the conserved J-encoded phenylalanine. The earlier analysis of some 550 of the donors excluded any sequence lacking an unambiguous match to a single V gene segment. In an earlier analysis of approximately 550 of the donors, V segments were called functional above 56.7% productive rearrangements and were called segregating when the between-donor standard deviation exceeded 5%. A statistical classification framework was built to diagnose cytomegalovirus status from the catalog of TCR beta chain sequences. V and J gene assignment, in a later analysis, came from comparing TCR nucleotide sequences with IMGT/GENE-DB human TR gene sequences. In a later analysis, CDR3 sequences and most-parsimonious VDJ recombination scenarios were assigned using the TCRdist pipeline. In a later analysis, each TCR beta chain was defined by its CDR3 amino acid sequence together with its V-gene family, and reads without a unique V-gene family were excluded. As a way to deal with suspected cross-contamination and a sequencing artifact, a later analysis dropped 450 to 600 nucleotide sequences that were highly shared and had low generation probability. A later analysis calculated a clonal expansion index for each public chain from normalized within-repertoire ranks of inferred template counts. Generation probabilities in a later analysis came from a VDJ recombination model fitted to out-of-frame rearrangements, and those results were checked against IGoR. Hypergeometric tests were used in a later analysis to score TCR-TCR, TCR-HLA and TCR-CMV co-occurrence, with a repertoire-size bias correction applied to the TCR pairs. In a later analysis, false discovery rates were estimated by permuting HLA or CMV assignments 20 times. In a later analysis, co-occurring TCRs were grouped using DBSCAN, with TCRdist sequence similarity added in when clustering inside HLA-allele-positive subsets. Repertoires with fewer than 30,000 or more than 120,000 public chains were left out of co-occurrence clustering, as were about 5 repertoires with anomalous nucleotide sharing. Drawn from immuneACCESS, this table holds only the in-frame rearrangements with V and J called that TCRdb kept. Clones are partly lost; checked studies trace under half to an unresolved V gene and leave the rest unexplained. Clone size and V and J calls were adopted from that table, with D and trimming inferred from the DNA. A total of some 62,000 clones appear in this sample, about 89% of them only once. The top ten clones comprise around 1.5% of the sample.

The cohort comprised fewer than 750 healthy bone marrow donors. At the time of sampling, every cohort member was nominally healthy, though immune exposures that went unrecorded were likely present. The donor tested CMV seronegative and was one of the 352 seronegative cohort members. A peripheral blood sample was collected from each donor, and TCR beta sequencing was performed on peripheral blood mononuclear cells. Genomic DNA extraction from the blood cell samples was performed with the Qiagen DNeasy Blood Extraction Kit. About this clone itself: Its antigen specificity is not known. Per-base quality was not reported, and no clone a single base away is much larger than it.

V loses 1 base, J loses 0 bases, and the germline ends lie 8 bases apart. The CDR3 runs 15 amino acids, cysteine and phenylalanine included. The entry retains the CDR3 DNA only, 45 bases that are in frame from base 1. CDR1 and CDR2 (ENHRY, SYGVKD) derive from the germline V gene. Input material: PBMCs. The V gene is TRBV10-3 and the J gene is TRBJ2-3, and the D gene may be TRBD2, 5 bases matching. The receptor's source is a man aged 18 to 35 in good health and CMV-seronegative. The CDR3 here reads CAISEFSGSTDTQYF. The DNA reads as follows: TGTGCCATCAGTGAGTTCTCGGGGAGCACAGATACGCAGTATTTT.